Each of the 29 T cell receptor beta chains below was sequenced from the same sample in a study of blood T cell repertoires in COVID-19. Using immunoSEQ multiplex PCR, the repertoire was profiled, and TCRdb retains in-frame clones only, with some absent. Among some 270,000 clones listed, 70% to 90% were seen once. Specimen: PBMCs or T cells enriched from blood (not recorded which). The receptors here all came from a woman aged 50 to 65 who had been exposed to COVID-19.

This rearrangement joins TRBV19 to TRBJ1-3; 9 positions agree with TRBD1. The CDR3 consists of 15 residues. The V segment lost 4 bases and the J segment 3 bases; nucleotides outside the gene matches: 4. CDR1 is LNHDA, CDR2 SQIVND, per germline (reference sequence). CDR3 DNA: TGTGCCAGTAGTACCTCGGGACAGGGTGGAAACACCATATATTTT. It translates to CASSTSGQGGNTIYF. The variable domain in full, completed from reference TRBV19 and TRBJ1-3, reads DGGITQSPKYLFRKEGQNVTLSCEQNLNHDAMYWYRQDPGQGLRLIYYSQIVNDFQKGDIAEGYSVSREKKESFPLTVTSAQKNPTAFYLCASSTSGQGGNTIYFGEGSWLTVV.

This clone was detected only once. Here the CDR3 reads CASSLGVLNYGYTF. Written as DNA, the CDR3 is TGCGCCAGCAGCTTGGGCGTCCTTAACTATGGCTACACCTTC. The chain employs TRBV5-1 and TRBJ1-2; no firm D call. V lost 0 bases to trimming and J lost 1 base, with 7 bases between them. The CDR3 totals 14 residues. Per germline, CDR1 SGHRS and CDR2 YFSETQ.

This rearrangement joins TRBV7-9 to TRBJ1-4; D remains ambiguous. Germline-derived CDR1 and CDR2 are SEHNR and FQNEAQ (reference sequence). This CDR3 region has 17 residues. V lost 4 bases, J lost 2 bases, and 17 bases lay in between. The CDR3 loop reads CASSSQSKWATNEKLFF. CDR3 DNA sequence: TGTGCCAGCAGCTCTCAGTCGAAGTGGGCTACTAATGAAAAACTGTTTTTT.

This clone was observed a handful of times. The chain links TRBV11-2 to TRBJ2-1; a weak D match, TRBD1 (5 bases). V lost 6 bases and J lost 7, with 19 bases in between. From germline, CDR1 is SGHAT and CDR2 FQNNGV. The CDR3 spans 15 residues. The CDR3 reads CASREDPPGKNEQFF. The CDR3 region has the DNA TGTGCCAGCAGGGAAGACCCACCAGGGAAAAATGAGCAGTTCTTC.

The chain carries TRBV6-6 and TRBJ1-2; D call uncertain. This CDR3 has 13 residues. Looked up from germline, CDR1 is MNHNY and CDR2 is SVGAGI (reference sequence). Trimming removed 5 bases at V and 3 bases at J, with 10 bases between. This CDR3 is CASSRDTYYGYTF. The CDR3, as DNA: TGTGCCAGCAGTCGCGACACTTACTATGGCTACACCTTC.

The V and J genes are TRBV19 and TRBJ2-3, with D perhaps matching TRBD2 (5 bases). The germline V gene has CDR1 LNHDA and CDR2 SQIVND (reference sequence). V was trimmed by 4 bases and J by 1 base, leaving 15 bases between them. The length of the CDR3 is 16 residues. CDR3 in amino acids: CASSTGGLLRTDTQYF. CDR3 in DNA: TGTGCCAGTAGTACTGGTGGACTTTTACGCACAGATACGCAGTATTTT.

The rearrangement links TRBV4-3 to TRBJ2-5, with a possible D match to TRBD2 (5 bases). The CDR3 runs to 16 residues. V was trimmed by 1 base and J by 5 bases, leaving 17 bases between them. Germline lookup yields CDR1 LGHNA and CDR2 YSLEER. The DNA for the CDR3 is TGCGCCAGCAGCCAAGGCGAGTTTCGTGACTATGAGACCCAGTACTTC. Residues: CASSQGEFRDYETQYF.

This clone occurred once. The rearrangement links TRBV4-2 to TRBJ1-2; TRBD1 matches at 8 bases. Germline CDR1 is LGHNA and CDR2 is YNFKEQ. The junction had 7 bases not matched to a gene; V was cut back by 0 bases and J by 4 bases. This CDR3 spans 16 amino acids. The CDR3 loop reads CASSQEIRTGTYGYTF. In DNA, the CDR3 is TGTGCCAGCAGCCAAGAGATCCGGACAGGGACCTATGGCTACACCTTC.

This chain uses TRBV5-1 with TRBJ1-3; D gene unclear. Trimming shortened V by 4 bases and J by 0 bases, and 8 bases separated the two germline ends. CDR3 size: 14 residues. Looked up from germline, CDR1 is SGHRS and CDR2 is YFSETQ. DNA for the CDR3: TGCGCCAGCAGCGAGGGATTCTCTGGAAACACCATATATTTT. Residues: CASSEGFSGNTIYF.

This chain uses TRBV2 with TRBJ1-1; D perhaps matches TRBD1 (6 bases). Germline CDR1 reads SNHLY; CDR2 reads FYNNEI. CDR3 length: 14 residues. Trimming cost V 8 bases and J 3 bases, with 16 bases left between them. The CDR3 coding sequence is TGTGCCAGCGGGCGGATCAGGGGTTACACTGAAGCTTTCTTT. Its translation: CASGRIRGYTEAFF.

The chain joins TRBV9 to TRBJ1-1, with TRBD1 identical over 7 bases. V was pared by 0 bases and J by 8 bases, with 10 bases of the junction left unmatched. From germline, CDR1 is SGDLS and CDR2 YYNGEE. The CDR3 totals 15 residues. CDR3 nucleotide sequence: TGTGCCAGCAGCGTAGGTAAAGGGGGCGTCTACGAAGCTTTCTTT. Encoded protein: CASSVGKGGVYEAFF.

This chain uses TRBV7-3 with TRBJ2-7; 7 bases map to TRBD1. The germline V gene has CDR1 SGHTA and CDR2 FQGTGA. The J segment lost 0 bases and the V segment lost 5 bases, leaving 10 bases of the junction unmatched. CDR3 length equals 16 residues. CDR3 residues: CASSQGGQQLSYEQYF. CDR3 bases: TGTGCCAGCAGCCAAGGGGGACAGCAACTCTCCTACGAGCAGTACTTC.

The J gene is TRBJ2-1, the V gene TRBV7-6; 10 bases align to TRBD2. The CDR3 has 15 residues. In germline, CDR1 is SGHVS, CDR2 FNYEAQ. Trimming at V came to 5 bases and at J to 4 bases, leaving 5 bases not matched to a gene. CDR3: CASSPSGGGYNEQFF. In DNA, the CDR3 is TGTGCCAGCAGCCCCAGCGGGGGGGGTTACAATGAGCAGTTCTTC.

The CDR3 loop is CSAYRNTEAFF. CDR3 DNA: TGCAGTGCTTACAGGAACACTGAAGCTTTCTTT. The gene calls are TRBV20-1 and TRBJ1-1; no clear D. CDR1 DFQATT and CDR2 SNEGSKA come from the germline V gene (reference sequence). Between the trimmed V and J ends, which lost 5 bases and 1 base, there was a span of 5 bases. The CDR3 runs 11 residues.

The chain is built from TRBV6-5 and TRBJ1-1, with D unresolved. The CDR3 is made up of 12 amino acids. V was trimmed by 6 bases and J by 5 bases, leaving 10 bases between them. Germline CDR1 is MNHEY and CDR2 is SVGAGI. CDR3 in DNA: TGTGCCAGCAGAGGGAGTAGGACTGAAGCTTTCTTT. Residues: CASRGSRTEAFF.

This chain links TRBV2 with TRBJ1-5, with D maybe TRBD1 (5 bases). The germline V and J ends were trimmed by 6 bases and 4 bases, with 10 bases remaining between them. The CDR3 spans 13 residues. Looked up from germline, CDR1 is SNHLY and CDR2 is FYNNEI. The CDR3 region is CASSQGWNQPQHF. The CDR3 region has the DNA TGTGCCAGCAGCCAGGGTTGGAATCAGCCCCAGCATTTT.

DNA of the CDR3: TGTGCCAGCAGTCTAGGACAGGTTTCGTATGGGGCCAACGTCCTGACTTTC. Residues: CASSLGQVSYGANVLTF. V and J are TRBV27 and TRBJ2-6; 7 bases match TRBD1. CDR1 and CDR2 from the germline V gene are MNHEY and SMNVEV (reference sequence). This CDR3 has 17 amino acids. The trim removed 5 bases at V and 3 bases at J, leaving 10 bases unmatched. The full variable domain, completed using reference TRBV27 and TRBJ2-6, is EAQVTQNPRYLITVTGKKLTVTCSQNMNHEYMSWYRQDPGLGLRQIYYSMNVEVTDKGDVPEGYKVSRKEKRNFPLILESPSPNQTSLYFCASSLGQVSYGANVLTFGAGSRLTVL.

This clone was picked up one time. The chain joins TRBV19 to TRBJ1-1, with D tentatively TRBD1 (6 bases). Germline CDR1 and CDR2: LNHDA and SQIVND (reference sequence). CDR3 size: 15 residues. The V and J ends lost 5 bases and 1 base respectively, with 14 bases between them. CDR3 bases: TGTGCCAGTAGTGCCCACAGGGCGAAGAACACTGAAGCTTTCTTT. It specifies CASSAHRAKNTEAFF.

V and J are TRBV7-2 and TRBJ1-2, with TRBD1 matching 7 bases. The CDR3 has 13 residues. With 5 bases clipped from V and 4 bases from J, the junction kept 4 bases outside the gene matches. Germline V gives CDR1 SGHTA, CDR2 FQGNSA. The CDR3, as DNA: TGTGCCAGCAGCCGAGGGACAGTCTATGGCTACACCTTC. Its translation: CASSRGTVYGYTF.

The rearrangement uses TRBV5-4 and TRBJ2-5; D may be TRBD2 (6 bases). Germline lookup yields CDR1 SGHNT and CDR2 YYREEE (reference sequence). The CDR3 sequence is 15 residues long. V lost 4 bases to trimming and J lost 1 base, with 14 bases between them. The CDR3 loop is CASSPPGGRQETQYF. The CDR3 coding sequence is TGTGCCAGCAGCCCGCCTGGAGGGCGCCAAGAGACCCAGTACTTC.

The rearrangement uses TRBV28 and TRBJ1-2; D gene unclear. The germline V gene encodes CDR1 MDHEN and CDR2 SYDVKM. This CDR3 has 13 amino acids. V lost 8 bases and J 8 bases, leaving 18 bases between the germline ends. The CDR3 coding sequence is TGTGCCAGCGGAACAGCGTTACTAGGGGGCTACACCTTC. It encodes CASGTALLGGYTF.

The sample holds a few counts of this clone. The chain is built from TRBV7-9 and TRBJ1-2, with D unclear. The length of the CDR3 is 13 residues. V lost 5 bases, J lost 4 bases, and 11 bases lay in between. In germline, CDR1 is SEHNR, CDR2 FQNEAQ (reference sequence). The CDR3 here is CASSIQATYGYTF. CDR3 in DNA: TGTGCCAGCAGCATCCAGGCGACCTATGGCTACACCTTC.

The chain couples TRBV5-1 to TRBJ2-6, with no clear D. This CDR3 has 15 amino acids. V was pared by 2 bases and J by 4 bases, with 10 bases between. The V gene's germline CDR1 is SGHRS and CDR2 YFSETQ. CDR3 region: CASSLSNAGANVLTF. The DNA of the CDR3 is TGCGCCAGCAGCTTAAGTAACGCGGGGGCCAACGTCCTGACTTTC. The full variable domain, with the rest looked up from reference TRBV5-1 and TRBJ2-6, is KAGVTQTPRYLIKTRGQQVTLSCSPISGHRSVSWYQQTPGQGLQFLFEYFSETQRNKGNFPGRFSGRQFSNSRSEMNVSTLELGDSALYLCASSLSNAGANVLTFGAGSRLTVL.

V is TRBV5-1 and J is TRBJ2-4; possible D gene TRBD2, 5 bases. The CDR3 totals 14 residues. Germline CDR1 and CDR2: SGHRS and YFSETQ. The V end lost 0 bases, the J end lost 6 bases, and 10 bases lay between the germline ends. CDR3 protein: CASSLAGKRNIQYF. In DNA, the CDR3 is TGCGCCAGCAGCTTGGCCGGGAAGAGAAACATTCAGTACTTC.

J is TRBJ1-1 and V is TRBV5-8; D unresolved. CDR1 is SGHTS and CDR2 is YDEGEE in the germline V gene. Trimming took off 4 bases at V and 3 bases at J, with 7 bases between the two ends. This CDR3 has 12 residues. Here the CDR3 DNA reads TGTGCCAGCAGCGAAGTAGACACTGAAGCTTTCTTT. It encodes CASSEVDTEAFF.

On this clone: The sample has other DNA sequences that encode this CDR3 too. The genes are TRBV12-3 or TRBV12-4 and TRBJ1-2; D may be TRBD1 (5 bases). Trimming left V 4 bases short and J 4 bases short, with 7 bases between. The CDR3 covers 12 residues. The CDR3 loop reads CASSSDSYGYTF. For the CDR3, the DNA is TGTGCCAGCAGTTCCGACAGCTATGGCTACACCTTC.

This chain connects TRBV3-1 (or the pseudogene TRBV3-2) to TRBJ2-1; a weak D match, TRBD2 (6 bases). This CDR3 region has 16 residues. Germline-derived CDR1 and CDR2 are LGHDT and YNNKEL (reference sequence). V lost 0 bases and J lost 5, with 14 bases in between. The CDR3 nucleotides are TGTGCCAGCAGCCAAGATTTATCGCGGGGTAACAATGAGCAGTTCTTC. Protein product: CASSQDLSRGNNEQFF.

The chain uses TRBV5-1 and TRBJ2-7; the D gene is possibly TRBD1 (6 bases). V was clipped by 1 base and J by 7 bases, with 15 bases between them. From germline, CDR1 is SGHRS and CDR2 YFSETQ. CDR3 length: 14 residues. The CDR3 nucleotides are TGCGCCAGCAGCTTGAGTGGCAGGGGTGGGGAGCAGTACTTC. Translating it yields CASSLSGRGGEQYF.

The rearrangement links TRBV9 to TRBJ1-1; D uncertain. V was shortened by 5 bases and J by 0 bases, with 5 bases between the two germline ends. This CDR3 region has 12 residues. Germline CDR1 is SGDLS and CDR2 is YYNGEE. CDR3 region: CASSTVNTEAFF. CDR3 sequence (DNA): TGTGCCAGCAGTACAGTGAACACTGAAGCTTTCTTT.